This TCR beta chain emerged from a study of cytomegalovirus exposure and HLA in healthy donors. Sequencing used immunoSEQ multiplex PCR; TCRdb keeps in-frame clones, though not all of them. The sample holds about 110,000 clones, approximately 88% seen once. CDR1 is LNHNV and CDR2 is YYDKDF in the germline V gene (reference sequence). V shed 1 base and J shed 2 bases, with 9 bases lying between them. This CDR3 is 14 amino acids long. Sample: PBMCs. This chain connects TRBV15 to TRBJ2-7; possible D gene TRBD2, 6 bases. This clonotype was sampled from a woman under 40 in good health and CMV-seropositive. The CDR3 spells CATSRAAGPYEQYF. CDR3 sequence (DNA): TGTGCCACCAGCAGAGCGGCGGGACCCTACGAGCAGTACTTC.